The TCR beta chain described here comes from a study of OX40 agonist ivuxolimab in advanced cancers. Sequencing was performed with immunoSEQ multiplex PCR; in TCRdb, only in-frame clones are kept and a portion is missing. The sample has tens of thousands of clones; more than 60% are singletons. This clone came up a few times. The CDR3 totals 13 residues. V lost 10 bases to trimming and J lost 7 bases, with 16 bases between them. Per the germline V gene, CDR1 is LNHDA and CDR2 is SQIVND (reference sequence). The TCR sequence derives from an adult with an advanced solid tumor such as melanoma, head and neck, liver or kidney cancer. The chain combines TRBV19 with TRBJ1-4, with D possibly TRBD1 on 5 matching bases. The sample in question was CD4+ or CD8+ T cells sorted from blood, obtained in a trial of the OX40 agonist ivuxolimab. DNA for the CDR3: TGTGCCACCCAAGAGCGGGGGAGTGAAAAACTGTTTTTT. Its protein is CATQERGSEKLFF.